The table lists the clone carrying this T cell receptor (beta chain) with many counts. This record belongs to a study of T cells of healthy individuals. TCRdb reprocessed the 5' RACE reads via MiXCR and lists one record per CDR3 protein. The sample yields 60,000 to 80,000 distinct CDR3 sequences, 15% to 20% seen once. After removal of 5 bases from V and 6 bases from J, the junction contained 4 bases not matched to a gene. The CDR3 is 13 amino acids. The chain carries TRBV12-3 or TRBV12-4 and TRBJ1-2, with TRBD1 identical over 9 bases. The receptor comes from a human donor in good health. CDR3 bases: TGTGCCAGCAGTGGGGACAGGGAGAATGGCTACACCTTC. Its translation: CASSGDRENGYTF.